This is a list of T cell receptor beta chains from one sample in a study of T-cell memory formation after mild COVID-19. TCRdb reanalysed the 5' RACE reads using MiXCR and keeps one entry per CDR3 protein. The sample has 350,000 to 500,000 distinct CDR3 sequences; roughly 17% are singletons. The material sequenced was PBMCs or a T cell subset sorted from them (not recorded which). Source of these receptors: a man between 18 and 29 years old who had mild COVID-19 (a few samples of this study predate the infection). Cell type and time point are not known. Both conserved end residues are part of each CDR3. Each record gives: D gene, V gene, J gene, clone size, CDR3 protein, CDR3 DNA. The D gene is left open where the match is weak. A clone size is listed for some rows: how often the clone was seen (once, few, many), or a class if it is expanded.

.	TRBV30	TRBJ1-1	few	CARTGQARTEAFF	TGTGCCCGGACGGGGCAGGCAAGGACTGAAGCTTTCTTT
.	TRBV4-1	TRBJ1-2	.	CASSQAPIHGYTF	TGCGCCAGCAGCCAAGCCCCTATTCATGGCTACACCTTC
.	TRBV20-1	TRBJ2-2	few	CSARVGGVTGELFF	TGCAGTGCTAGAGTCGGGGGTGTCACCGGGGAGCTGTTTTTT
TRBD2	TRBV7-2	TRBJ2-5	many	CASEGQAGGETQYF	TGTGCCAGCGAGGGGCAGGCCGGGGGGGAGACCCAGTACTTC
.	TRBV20-1	TRBJ1-3	few	CSAISGSGNTIYF	TGCAGTGCTATTTCGGGTTCTGGAAACACCATATATTTT
.	TRBV13	TRBJ1-2	once	CASGLPDRANYGYTF	TGTGCCAGCGGCCTTCCCGATAGGGCTAACTATGGCTACACCTTC
.	TRBV5-6	TRBJ2-5	few	CASSLGTRGPEETQYF	TGTGCCAGCAGCTTGGGAACGCGGGGGCCCGAAGAGACCCAGTACTTC
.	TRBV9	TRBJ2-2	few	CASSVDSYYGELFF	TGTGCCAGCAGCGTCGACAGTTATTACGGGGAGCTGTTTTTT
.	TRBV29-1	TRBJ2-1	.	CSVEDRQALSNEQFF	TGCAGCGTTGAAGATCGGCAAGCCCTGAGCAATGAGCAGTTCTTC
.	TRBV20-1	TRBJ2-2	few	CSASTDQNTGELFF	TGCAGTGCTAGTACGGACCAAAACACCGGGGAGCTGTTTTTT
.	TRBV6-5	TRBJ2-7	few	CASSTVPSYEQYF	TGTGCCAGCAGTACCGTGCCTAGCTACGAGCAGTACTTC
.	TRBV5-1	TRBJ1-3	few	CASSPGTRNTIYF	TGCGCCAGCAGCCCCGGGACCAGAAACACCATATATTTT
.	TRBV6-2/TRBV6-3	TRBJ1-1	.	CASSDSGIGAFF	TGTGCCAGCAGTGACTCAGGGATCGGGGCTTTCTTT
.	TRBV5-6	TRBJ2-1	few	CASRQAGPNSYNEQFF	TGTGCCAGCCGACAGGCCGGACCTAACTCCTACAATGAGCAGTTCTTC
TRBD2	TRBV4-1	TRBJ2-7	.	CASSQTRGGGSLFDEQYF	TGCGCCAGCAGCCAAACCCGGGGTGGCGGGAGCCTTTTTGACGAGCAGTACTTC
.	TRBV6-5	TRBJ2-7	few	CASSYSGTAYEQYF	TGTGCCAGCAGTTACTCGGGTACTGCTTACGAGCAGTACTTC
.	TRBV6-4	TRBJ2-2	many	CASSDSIPGTGTGELFF	TGTGCCAGCAGTGACTCGATTCCAGGGACTGGGACCGGGGAGCTGTTTTTT
TRBD1	TRBV4-2	TRBJ1-2	.	CASSQDWTGDRGYTF	TGTGCCAGCAGCCAAGACTGGACAGGGGATCGTGGCTACACCTTC
.	TRBV5-6	TRBJ2-3	.	CASSFYGGTDTQYF	TGTGCCAGCAGCTTCTACGGGGGCACAGATACGCAGTATTTT
.	TRBV19	TRBJ1-1	.	CASTLGAFF	TGTGCCAGCACCCTGGGAGCTTTCTTT
TRBD1	TRBV7-2	TRBJ2-7	.	CASSLTGTVSYEQYF	TGTGCCAGCAGCCTGACCGGGACAGTATCCTACGAGCAGTACTTC
.	TRBV7-2	TRBJ2-6	.	CASSLSRVTGANVLTF	TGTGCCAGCAGCTTAAGCAGGGTAACCGGGGCCAACGTCCTGACTTTC
TRBD2	TRBV7-9	TRBJ2-1	few	CASSATSGGPKGNEQFF	TGTGCCAGCAGCGCGACTAGCGGGGGCCCTAAGGGGAATGAGCAGTTCTTC
TRBD1	TRBV5-1	TRBJ2-3	.	CASSLVLRQGLDTQYF	TGCGCCAGCAGCTTGGTTCTCCGACAGGGCTTAGATACGCAGTATTTT
TRBD1	TRBV5-1	TRBJ2-5	few	CASSQGAQETQYF	TGCGCCAGCAGTCAGGGGGCCCAAGAGACCCAGTACTTC
TRBD2	TRBV5-1	TRBJ2-2	.	CASSRTSGGVDTGELFF	TGCGCCAGCAGCCGGACTAGCGGGGGTGTAGACACCGGGGAGCTGTTTTTT
TRBD1	TRBV6-2/TRBV6-3	TRBJ2-1	.	CATRTGRVEQFF	TGTGCCACCAGGACAGGGCGGGTTGAGCAGTTCTTC
TRBD1	TRBV18	TRBJ1-2	once	CASSGSGTGGAGYGYTF	TGTGCCAGCTCAGGATCCGGGACAGGGGGCGCCGGCTATGGCTACACCTTC
.	TRBV5-1	TRBJ1-1	.	CASSGEGLGVTEAFF	TGCGCCAGCAGCGGGGAAGGGTTGGGAGTTACTGAAGCTTTCTTT
TRBD1	TRBV2	TRBJ2-2	.	CASSGQGSGELFF	TGTGCCAGCAGCGGACAGGGTTCCGGGGAGCTGTTTTTT
TRBD1	TRBV10-3	TRBJ2-1	.	CAISGLKDRADEQFF	TGTGCCATCAGTGGCCTTAAGGACAGGGCCGATGAGCAGTTCTTC
.	TRBV28	TRBJ1-1	few	CASSLFGAMNTEAFF	TGTGCCAGCAGTTTATTTGGGGCGATGAACACTGAAGCTTTCTTT
.	TRBV5-1	TRBJ2-2	.	CASSLSRPASRELFF	TGCGCCAGCAGCTTGTCCAGGCCAGCTTCCCGGGAGCTGTTTTTT
.	TRBV10-3	TRBJ2-1	.	CAISAYRGPNEQFF	TGTGCCATCAGTGCCTACCGGGGGCCCAATGAGCAGTTCTTC
TRBD1	TRBV2	TRBJ2-2	.	CASQGDSAFTGELFF	TGTGCCAGCCAGGGGGACAGTGCCTTTACCGGGGAGCTGTTTTTT
TRBD2	TRBV15	TRBJ2-7	few	CATSRDGTGGDVQYF	TGTGCCACCAGCAGAGATGGGACGGGAGGCGACGTGCAGTACTTC
TRBD2	TRBV5-1	TRBJ2-5	few	CASSPPQRGRGTQYF	TGCGCCAGCAGCCCACCCCAGCGGGGTCGAGGGACCCAGTACTTC
.	TRBV5-1	TRBJ2-7	.	CASSSSGPTSSYEQYF	TGCGCCAGCAGCTCAAGCGGGCCTACGAGCTCCTACGAGCAGTACTTC
.	TRBV14	TRBJ1-6	.	CASSQLRDTFSPLHF	TGTGCCAGCAGCCAACTCCGGGACACCTTTTCACCCCTCCACTTT
.	TRBV6-5	TRBJ1-2	few	CASSYFVGNYGYTF	TGTGCCAGCAGTTACTTTGTTGGGAACTATGGCTACACCTTC
TRBD2	TRBV11-2	TRBJ2-5	few	CASSSRTSRETQYF	TGTGCCAGCAGCTCCCGGACTAGCCGCGAGACCCAGTACTTC
.	TRBV9	TRBJ1-1	.	CASNAWGNTEAFF	TGTGCCAGCAACGCCTGGGGGAACACTGAAGCTTTCTTT
.	TRBV5-1	TRBJ1-1	many	CASSLLTGENTEAFF	TGCGCCAGCAGCTTGTTGACAGGAGAGAACACTGAAGCTTTCTTT
TRBD1	TRBV2	TRBJ1-6	.	CASQGQGGNSPLHF	TGTGCCAGCCAAGGACAGGGCGGGAATTCACCCCTCCACTTT
TRBD2	TRBV18	TRBJ2-1	.	CASSPGTRNEQFF	TGTGCCAGCTCACCCGGGACTAGAAATGAGCAGTTCTTC
TRBD2	TRBV5-6	TRBJ2-7	few	CASSFGSGAYEQYF	TGTGCCAGCAGCTTCGGTAGCGGGGCCTACGAGCAGTACTTC
.	TRBV20-1	TRBJ2-7	many	CSGLGSDEQYF	TGCAGTGGGTTAGGGTCCGACGAGCAGTACTTC
.	TRBV20-1	TRBJ2-6	.	CSAVVVGANVLTF	TGCAGTGCGGTAGTTGTTGGGGCCAACGTCCTGACTTTC
.	TRBV20-1	TRBJ2-3	few	CSATGGGADTQYF	TGCAGTGCAACTGGGGGCGGTGCAGATACGCAGTATTTT
TRBD1	TRBV6-6	TRBJ2-1	.	CASSSRGFEGFF	TGTGCCAGCAGTTCCAGGGGGTTTGAGGGGTTCTTC
.	TRBV4-2	TRBJ2-3	.	CASSLREDSSTDTQYF	TGTGCCAGCAGCCTTCGGGAGGACAGCAGCACAGATACGCAGTATTTT
.	TRBV7-9	TRBJ2-3	.	CASSPPPGNTDTQYF	TGTGCCAGCAGCCCACCCCCGGGGAACACAGATACGCAGTATTTT
TRBD2	TRBV7-2	TRBJ2-5	few	CASSINRAGEGETQYF	TGTGCCAGCAGCATAAACCGAGCGGGGGAAGGAGAGACCCAGTACTTC
.	TRBV7-2	TRBJ1-3	.	CASSLAGLSGNTIYF	TGTGCCAGCAGCTTAGCAGGGCTCTCTGGAAACACCATATATTTT
.	TRBV4-3	TRBJ2-5	.	CASSQISGQETQYF	TGCGCCAGCAGCCAGATTTCGGGACAAGAGACCCAGTACTTC
TRBD2	TRBV5-6	TRBJ2-3	.	CASSSFQRGGVSATDTQYF	TGTGCCAGCAGCTCTTTTCAGCGGGGGGGCGTGAGTGCGACAGATACGCAGTATTTT
TRBD1	TRBV7-6	TRBJ2-7	.	CASSLGPGQGFEQYF	TGTGCCAGCAGCTTAGGTCCCGGACAGGGGTTCGAGCAGTACTTC